Below, 21 T cell receptor beta chains from the same sample are listed, as sequenced in a study of T cell responses to AZD1222 COVID-19 vaccine (dated by TCRdb to the early 2020s). The time point tag for this specimen amounts to: baseline before first vaccination. The library was generated by the immunoSEQ multiplex PCR assay. In its TCRdb copy, this immuneACCESS table keeps in-frame sequences only and misses some clones. Where compared with another copy, unresolved V genes explain less than half of these, and the others have no known cause. The sample data list approximately 190,000 clones, and 85% to 95% of these were observed just once. The ten largest clones add up to 1% to 1.5% of the sample. The sequencing used peripheral blood, collected on day 0 of AZD1222 vaccination. These receptors originate from an adult in good health.

The V gene is TRBV28, the J gene TRBJ2-2; maybe TRBD1 (5 bases). V lost 2 bases, J lost 5 bases, and 9 bases lay in between. CDR1 MDHEN and CDR2 SYDVKM come from the germline V gene. CDR3 length: 14 amino acids. The CDR3 DNA is TGTGCCAGCAGTTTAGGTCAGGGAACCGGGGAGCTGTTTTTT. It yields the protein CASSLGQGTGELFF.

The genes are TRBV9 and TRBJ2-5; 7 nucleotides agree with TRBD2. Germline CDR1 SGDLS, CDR2 YYNGEE. CDR3 length: 14 residues. Trimming cost V 2 bases and J 4 bases; bases outside gene matches: 5. The CDR3 loop reads CASSVTGRAETQYF. The DNA for the CDR3 is TGTGCCAGCAGCGTTACGGGGAGGGCAGAGACCCAGTACTTC.

V and J are TRBV6-5 and TRBJ2-3, with D perhaps TRBD1 (6 bases). This CDR3 comprises 15 residues. Deletions cut 2 bases from V and 6 bases from J, with 15 bases between. Germline CDR1 reads MNHEY; CDR2 reads SVGAGI. In DNA, the CDR3 is TGTGCCAGCAGTTACCCGGAGAGGGGGACGGATACGCAGTATTTT. Amino acid sequence: CASSYPERGTDTQYF.

The chain employs TRBV2 and TRBJ2-2; TRBD2 aligns across 7 bases. CDR1 SNHLY and CDR2 FYNNEI come from the germline V gene. V was clipped by 4 bases and J by 7 bases; unmatched bases: 6. CDR3 length: 14 amino acids. The CDR3 nucleotides read TGTGCCAGCAGTGCCGGGGAGGGGATCGGGGAGCTGTTTTTT. The encoded protein is CASSAGEGIGELFF. The full variable domain, rest sourced from reference TRBV2 and TRBJ2-2, is EPEVTQTPSHQVTQMGQEVILRCVPISNHLYFYWYRQILGQKVEFLVSFYNNEISEKSEIFDDQFSVERPDGSNFTLKIRSTKLEDSAMYFCASSAGEGIGELFFGEGSRLTVL.

This clone was seen only a few times. The CDR3 here is CASSQEVGQGFGQPQHF. The DNA of the CDR3 is TGCGCCAGCAGCCAAGAGGTTGGTCAGGGGTTCGGCCAGCCCCAGCATTTT. V gene TRBV4-1 combines with J gene TRBJ1-5; D is perhaps TRBD1 (6 bases). Deletions cut 0 bases from V and 7 bases from J, with 19 bases between. This CDR3 has 17 residues. Germline V lookup: CDR1 MGHRA, CDR2 YSYEKL.

This chain joins TRBV28 and TRBJ1-2; D remains unclear. The V and J ends lost 6 bases and 8 bases respectively, with 13 bases between them. Germline V CDR1 and CDR2: MDHEN, SYDVKM. The CDR3 is 12 residues long. DNA of the CDR3: TGTGCCAGCAGGCCCGTCGGGGTAGGCTACACCTTC. Translated: CASRPVGVGYTF.

The chain is built from TRBV5-1 and TRBJ1-6; unclear D gene. This CDR3 spans 13 amino acids. CDR1 and CDR2 from the germline V gene are SGHRS and YFSETQ. With 2 bases removed from V and 7 bases from J, the gap between germline ends came to 7 bases. CDR3 coding DNA: TGCGCCAGCAGCTTAAACATGAATTCACCCCTCCACTTT. This sequence encodes CASSLNMNSPLHF.

V gene TRBV4-3 combines with J gene TRBJ1-2; 8 nucleotides line up with TRBD1. Per germline, CDR1 LGHNA and CDR2 YSLEER. Losses at the gene ends were 0 bases for V and 8 bases for J; bases not matched to a gene: 11. This CDR3 spans 16 amino acids. Here the CDR3 reads CASSQDPQGATGGYTF. DNA for the CDR3: TGCGCCAGCAGCCAAGACCCTCAGGGGGCTACGGGCGGCTACACCTTC.

The chain links TRBV5-4 to TRBJ1-2; TRBD1 matches 9 bases. Germline trimming cut 2 bases from V and 1 base from J; bases unmatched to any gene: 3. From germline, CDR1 is SGHNT and CDR2 YYREEE (reference sequence). The CDR3 spans 15 residues. As DNA, the CDR3 is TGTGCCAGCAGCTTCCCGGGACAGGGTAACTATGGCTACACCTTC. Its protein is CASSFPGQGNYGYTF.

The chain uses TRBV9 and TRBJ1-2, with D tentatively TRBD1 (6 bases). The germline gives CDR1 SGDLS, CDR2 YYNGEE. V lost 3 bases, J lost 7 bases, and 13 bases lay in between. This CDR3 has 13 amino acids. For the CDR3, the DNA is TGTGCCAGCAGCGCCGGGACATCGCGTGGCTACACCTTC. It translates to CASSAGTSRGYTF.

This rearrangement joins TRBV5-4 to TRBJ1-2; 9 positions match TRBD1. Germline assignment: CDR1 SGHNT and CDR2 YYREEE (reference sequence). CDR3 length: 14 residues. Germline trimming cut 4 bases from V and 8 bases from J; bases unmatched to any gene: 9. The CDR3 region is CASSPGQGRGGYTF. The CDR3 nucleotides are TGTGCCAGCAGCCCGGGACAGGGTCGTGGAGGCTACACCTTC.

The V and J genes are TRBV27 and TRBJ1-6; possible D gene TRBD1, 5 bases. Germline CDR1 reads MNHEY; CDR2 reads SMNVEV (reference sequence). V lost 3 bases and J lost 11, with 14 bases in between. This CDR3 region has 14 residues. The CDR3, as DNA: TGTGCCAGCAGTTTCGGGGCAGGGATGCCACCCCTCCACTTT. It is translated as CASSFGAGMPPLHF.

V and J are TRBV25-1 and TRBJ1-1; tentative D call: TRBD1 (5 bases). The CDR3 has 14 amino acids. Germline assignment: CDR1 MGHDK and CDR2 SYGVNS. V was cut by 3 bases and J by 4 bases, with 12 bases left in between. CDR3 protein: CASSDIQGRTEAFF. In DNA, the CDR3 is TGTGCCAGCAGTGATATCCAGGGACGCACTGAAGCTTTCTTT. Full variable domain (outside the CDR3, taken from reference TRBV25-1 and TRBJ1-1): EADIYQTPRYLVIGTGKKITLECSQTMGHDKMYWYQQDPGMELHLIHYSYGVNSTEKGDLSSESTVSRIRTEHFPLTLESARPSHTSQYLCASSDIQGRTEAFFGQGTRLTVV.

The genes are TRBV5-8 and TRBJ1-1; D may be TRBD1 (6 bases). The CDR3 covers 14 residues. The germline V gene encodes CDR1 SGHTS and CDR2 YDEGEE. The V and J ends lost 3 bases and 5 bases respectively, with 14 bases between them. The CDR3 DNA reads as TGTGCCAGCAGCTGGGGGACACCCCGTACTGAAGCTTTCTTT. It translates to CASSWGTPRTEAFF. Looking up the rest from reference TRBV5-8 and TRBJ1-1 gives the full variable domain: EAGVTQSPTHLIKTRGQQATLRCSPISGHTSVYWYQQALGLGLQFLLWYDEGEERNRGNFPPRFSGRQFPNYSSELNVNALELEDSALYLCASSWGTPRTEAFFGQGTRLTVV.

The rearrangement links TRBV11-1 to TRBJ1-5; D remains ambiguous. The CDR3 consists of 13 residues. The V end lost 2 bases, the J end lost 7 bases, and 9 bases lay between the germline ends. From germline, CDR1 is SGHAT and CDR2 FQDESV (reference sequence). The CDR3 reads CASSLLEGQPQHF. In DNA, the CDR3 is TGTGCCAGCAGCTTATTAGAGGGCCAGCCCCAGCATTTT. The complete variable domain, with remaining parts taken from reference TRBV11-1 and TRBJ1-5, reads EAEVAQSPRYKITEKSQAVAFWCDPISGHATLYWYRQILGQGPELLVQFQDESVVDDSQLPKDRFSAERLKGVDSTLKIQPAELGDSAMYLCASSLLEGQPQHFGDGTRLSIL.

The chain employs TRBV10-3 and TRBJ2-2, with D hard to call. CDR3 size: 14 residues. Germline lookup yields CDR1 ENHRY and CDR2 SYGVKD. V was cut by 0 bases and J by 5 bases, with 7 bases left in between. As DNA, the CDR3 is TGTGCCATCAGTGAGTCGGGGAAAACCGGGGAGCTGTTTTTT. Protein: CAISESGKTGELFF.

This clone was picked up a small number of times. The rearrangement joins TRBV19 to TRBJ1-3, with D uncertain. CDR1 LNHDA and CDR2 SQIVND come from the germline V gene (reference sequence). Trimming pared 5 bases from V and 3 bases from J, leaving 14 bases between. This CDR3 has 15 amino acids. The CDR3 here is CASSLAGRDGNTIYF. The CDR3 DNA reads as TGTGCCAGTAGTTTGGCGGGAAGAGATGGAAACACCATATATTTT. The variable domain in full, with the rest retrieved from reference TRBV19 and TRBJ1-3, is DGGITQSPKYLFRKEGQNVTLSCEQNLNHDAMYWYRQDPGQGLRLIYYSQIVNDFQKGDIAEGYSVSREKKESFPLTVTSAQKNPTAFYLCASSLAGRDGNTIYFGEGSWLTVV.

The rearrangement joins TRBV6-4 to TRBJ2-5; D is unclear. Germline V gene data show CDR1 as MRHNA and CDR2 as SNTAGT. Trimming took off 6 bases at V and 2 bases at J, with 19 bases between the two ends. This CDR3 has 16 residues. CDR3 loop: CASRSFPGIHQETQYF. The DNA for the CDR3 is TGTGCCAGCAGATCATTCCCGGGTATCCATCAAGAGACCCAGTACTTC.

This sequence joins TRBV6-2 or TRBV6-3 and TRBJ2-1; TRBD2 matches 10 bases. The CDR3 contains 15 residues. Germline CDR1 MNHEY, CDR2 SVGEGT. Trimming removed 6 bases from V and 6 bases from J; junction bases left unmatched: 8. Here the CDR3 reads CASSRETSGPNEQFF. Written as DNA, the CDR3 is TGTGCCAGCAGCCGCGAGACTAGCGGGCCCAATGAGCAGTTCTTC.

V usage is TRBV13 and J usage is TRBJ2-7; 7 bases match TRBD1. Germline CDR1 reads PRHDT; CDR2 reads FYEKMQ (reference sequence). The V segment lost 8 bases and the J segment 0 bases; nucleotides outside the gene matches: 7. The CDR3 has 14 amino acids. This CDR3 reads CASGRGGPSYEQYF. CDR3 in DNA: TGTGCCAGCGGAAGAGGGGGCCCCTCCTACGAGCAGTACTTC.

The V call is TRBV29-1, the J call TRBJ1-3; D unresolved. The CDR3 covers 14 residues. Trimming pared 2 bases from V and 8 bases from J, leaving 16 bases between. Germline CDR1 SQVTM, CDR2 ANQGSEA. DNA of the CDR3: TGCAGCGTTGAATTAGGTGGAAGGGTGGACACCATATATTTT. Translating gives CSVELGGRVDTIYF. The entire variable domain, with the rest obtained from reference TRBV29-1 and TRBJ1-3, is as follows: SAVISQKPSRDICQRGTSLTIQCQVDSQVTMMFWYRQQPGQSLTLIATANQGSEATYESGFVIDKFPISRPNLTFSTLTVSNMSPEDSSIYLCSVELGGRVDTIYFGEGSWLTVV.